This T cell receptor (beta chain) is from a study of blood T cell repertoires in COVID-19. Study-wide context: Samples representing acute and convalescent COVID-19 were sourced from the United States, Italy and Spain. PBMCs, B-cell-depleted T cells, or T cells were the source of the cDNA or gDNA that made up the material.

The CDR3 sequence is 12 residues long. Per germline, CDR1 MGHDK and CDR2 SYGVNS. The trim removed 6 bases at V and 8 bases at J, leaving 2 bases unmatched. Per the study methods: Researchers report that nucleated cell counts were estimated from reference gene primer amplification. Repertoires were generated with immunoSEQ multiplex PCR, while TCRdb's copy carries only in-frame clones and drops some. Clone size and the V and J calls come from that table; the DNA yielded D and trimming. Here the sample spans tens of thousands of clones, 70% to 90% being singletons. This receptor was obtained from a woman over 75 in a cohort sampled during active or convalescent COVID-19. The V gene is TRBV25-1, the J gene TRBJ1-4; 8 nucleotides align to TRBD1. Sample: peripheral blood. CDR3: CASRGDREKLFF. The CDR3 region has the DNA TGTGCCAGCAGGGGGGACAGGGAAAAACTGTTTTTT.